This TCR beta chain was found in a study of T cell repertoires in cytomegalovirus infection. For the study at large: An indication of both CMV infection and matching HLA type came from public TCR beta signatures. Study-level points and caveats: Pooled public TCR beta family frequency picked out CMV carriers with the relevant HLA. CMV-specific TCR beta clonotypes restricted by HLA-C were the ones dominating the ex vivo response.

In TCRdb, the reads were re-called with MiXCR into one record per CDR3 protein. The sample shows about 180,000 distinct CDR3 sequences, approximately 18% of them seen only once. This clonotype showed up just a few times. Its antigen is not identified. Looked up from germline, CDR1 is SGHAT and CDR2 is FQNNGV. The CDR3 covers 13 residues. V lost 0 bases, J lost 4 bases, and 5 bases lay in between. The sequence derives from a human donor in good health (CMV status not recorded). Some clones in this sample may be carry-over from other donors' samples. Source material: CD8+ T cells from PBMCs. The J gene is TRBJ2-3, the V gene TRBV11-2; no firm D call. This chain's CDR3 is CASSLDGPDTQYF. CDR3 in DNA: TGTGCCAGCAGCTTAGACGGCCCAGATACGCAGTATTTT.